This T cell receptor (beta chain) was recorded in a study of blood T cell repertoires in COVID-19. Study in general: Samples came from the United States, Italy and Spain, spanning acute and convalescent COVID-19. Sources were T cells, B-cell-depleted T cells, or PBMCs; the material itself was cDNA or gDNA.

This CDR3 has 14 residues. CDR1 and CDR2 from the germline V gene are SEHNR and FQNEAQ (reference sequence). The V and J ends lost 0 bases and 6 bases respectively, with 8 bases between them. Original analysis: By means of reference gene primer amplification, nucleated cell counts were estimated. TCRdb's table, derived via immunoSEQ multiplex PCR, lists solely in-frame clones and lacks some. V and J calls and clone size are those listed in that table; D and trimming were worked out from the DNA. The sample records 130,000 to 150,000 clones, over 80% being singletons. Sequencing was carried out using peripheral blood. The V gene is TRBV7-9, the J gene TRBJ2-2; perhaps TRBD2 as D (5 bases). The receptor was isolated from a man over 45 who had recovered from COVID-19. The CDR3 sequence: CASSLALGAGELFF. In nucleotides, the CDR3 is TGTGCCAGCAGCTTAGCGTTGGGAGCCGGGGAGCTGTTTTTT.